What follows are 10 T cell receptor beta chains derived from one specimen sequenced in a study of vaccination and CD4 T cells after COVID-19. Their specific antigens are unknown. Stated treatment: 10-day PBMC culture with coronavirus spike peptide pools or control peptides (ViraFEST assay). Sequencing of DNA taken from cultured CD4+ T cells relied on the Oncomine TCR Beta short-read assay. One entry per CDR3 protein, called by TCRdb with MiXCR from the PCR reads. The sample has under 20,000 distinct CDR3 sequences; about 71% are singletons. The sample consisted of CD4+ T cells from blood, cultured in vitro. These TCRs come from a human donor who had recovered from COVID-19.

V gene TRBV20-1 combines with J gene TRBJ1-1, with 7 bases lining up with TRBD1. Germline assignment: CDR1 DFQATT and CDR2 SNEGSKA (reference sequence). CDR3 size: 12 residues. The CDR3 nucleotides are TGCAGGAGCGGGCAGGGGGACACTGAAGCTTTCTTT. Amino acids: CRSGQGDTEAFF.

This clonotype has more than one count but fewer than ten. The rearrangement joins TRBV24-1 to TRBJ2-2, with TRBD2 identical over 11 bases. CDR1 and CDR2 from the germline V gene are KGHDR and SFDVKD. With V trimmed by 4 bases and J by 1 base, 13 bases remained unmatched. The CDR3 sequence is 20 residues long. Here the CDR3 reads CATSESLGLAGGLNTGELFF. In nucleotides, the CDR3 is TGTGCCACCAGTGAAAGTCTGGGGCTAGCGGGAGGACTGAACACCGGGGAGCTGTTTTTT.

J is TRBJ1-5 and V is TRBV2; 10 nucleotides agree with TRBD1. The CDR3 consists of 16 residues. Germline trimming cut 6 bases from V and 4 bases from J; bases unmatched to any gene: 9. Germline V CDR1 and CDR2: SNHLY, FYNNEI. CDR3 bases: TGTGCCAGCAGAAGACAGGGGGCAGAGCGGAATCAGCCCCAGCATTTT. Translation gives CASRRQGAERNQPQHF.

This clonotype was seen just once. The rearrangement links TRBV20-1 to TRBJ2-7, with TRBD2 matching 8 bases. This CDR3 is 13 amino acids long. Germline V gives CDR1 DFQATT, CDR2 SNEGSKA (reference sequence). J lost 2 bases, V lost 2 bases, and 2 bases had no gene match. The CDR3 DNA is TGCAGTGCTAGAACTAGCGGCACCTACGAGCAGTACTTC. Its protein product is CSARTSGTYEQYF.

The chain carries TRBV7-3 and TRBJ2-1; 7 bases fit TRBD2. The trim removed 2 bases at V and 7 bases at J, leaving 5 bases unmatched. This CDR3 region has 14 residues. Germline CDR1 SGHTA, CDR2 FQGTGA. The CDR3 DNA reads TGTGCCAGCAGCTTAGCGCCCGGGAGGAATGAGCAGTTCTTC. This encodes CASSLAPGRNEQFF.

V is TRBV6-1 and J is TRBJ1-1; a weak D match, TRBD1 (6 bases). Trimming left V 6 bases short and J 4 bases short, with 9 bases between. Germline CDR1 is MNHNS and CDR2 is SASEGT. The CDR3 contains 12 residues. The CDR3: CASSRGGTEAFF. The CDR3 nucleotides are TGTGCCAGCAGCCGAGGGGGCACTGAAGCTTTCTTT.

This clonotype turned up a few times. The chain couples TRBV6-1 to TRBJ1-2; TRBD1 might be the D (6 bases). The CDR3 length is 11 residues. Trimming pared 5 bases from V and 8 bases from J, leaving 9 bases between. Germline CDR1 MNHNS, CDR2 SASEGT. CDR3: CASSRGYGYTF. DNA for the CDR3: TGTGCCAGCAGTAGGGGGTACGGCTACACCTTC.

The gene calls are TRBV7-2 and TRBJ2-2; unclear D gene. The length of the CDR3 is 14 residues. Germline CDR1 is SGHTA and CDR2 is FQGNSA. Trimming left V 3 bases short and J 3 bases short, with 8 bases between. The CDR3 DNA reads as TGTGCCAGCAGCTTCCGAAAAGACACCGGGGAGCTGTTTTTT. This sequence encodes CASSFRKDTGELFF.

This clonotype was recorded only once. The CDR3 loop reads CAGRYRGLGNTIYF. In DNA form, the CDR3 reads TGTGCCGGGCGATACAGGGGGCTTGGAAACACCATATATTTT. V usage is TRBV2 and J usage is TRBJ1-3, with 9 bases that match TRBD1. The CDR3 runs to 14 residues. The J segment lost 3 bases and the V segment lost 11 bases, leaving 8 bases of the junction unmatched. Germline CDR1 reads SNHLY; CDR2 reads FYNNEI.

This sequence joins TRBV2 and TRBJ2-1; 10 bases are a match to TRBD2. V dropped 8 bases and J dropped 8; count of bases not matched to a gene: 6. The CDR3 runs to 13 residues. Germline values: CDR1 SNHLY, CDR2 FYNNEI. Written as DNA, the CDR3 is TGTGCCAGCTCTCTAGCGGGAGAGGATGAGCAGTTCTTC. Translating it yields CASSLAGEDEQFF. The full variable domain, completed using reference TRBV2 and TRBJ2-1, is EPEVTQTPSHQVTQMGQEVILRCVPISNHLYFYWYRQILGQKVEFLVSFYNNEISEKSEIFDDQFSVERPDGSNFTLKIRSTKLEDSAMYFCASSLAGEDEQFFGPGTRLTVL.